These 7 T cell receptor beta chains originate from one sample sequenced in a study of blood T cell repertoires in COVID-19 (TCRdb year 2020). The method was the immunoSEQ multiplex PCR assay. Held by TCRdb, this immuneACCESS table contains in-frame sequences only and omits some clones. Under half of the omission traces to an unresolved V gene where checked; the cause of the rest is unknown. This sample has some 150,000 clones in its table, and about 85% of those were observed once. The leading ten clones occupy roughly 1% of the sample. Sequencing was done on a sample of peripheral blood. Receptors were obtained from a man between 40 and 49 years old with acute or convalescent COVID-19.

J is TRBJ1-5 and V is TRBV10-3; D unresolved. V was trimmed by 4 bases and J by 0 bases, leaving 4 bases between them. The CDR3 is 13 amino acids. CDR1 is ENHRY, CDR2 SYGVKD, per germline. CDR3 coding DNA: TGTGCCATCAGTGTTAGTAGCAATCAGCCCCAGCATTTT. Translated: CAISVSSNQPQHF.

The V gene is TRBV30, the J gene TRBJ2-5; TRBD2 aligns across 8 bases. In germline, CDR1 is GTSNPN, CDR2 SVGIG (reference sequence). The CDR3 spans 14 residues. V shed 0 bases, J shed 3 bases, and the junction held 3 bases outside the gene matches. The CDR3 DNA is TGTGCCTGGAGTGTACAAGCGGGGGAAGAGACCCAGTACTTC. Its protein product is CAWSVQAGEETQYF.

The chain has TRBV28 and TRBJ1-5; D might be TRBD1 (6 bases). CDR1 is MDHEN, CDR2 SYDVKM, per germline. The CDR3 runs to 14 residues. The germline V and J ends were trimmed by 7 bases and 2 bases, with 12 bases remaining between them. The CDR3 loop reads CASTPQGGNQPQHF. The CDR3 DNA follows: TGTGCCAGCACCCCACAGGGTGGCAATCAGCCCCAGCATTTT.

The gene calls are TRBV19 and TRBJ2-7; 8 bases line up with TRBD2. CDR1 and CDR2 (germline): LNHDA, SQIVND (reference sequence). Trimming at V came to 9 bases and at J to 4 bases, leaving 5 bases not matched to a gene. This CDR3 is 12 amino acids long. CDR3 nucleotides: TGTGCCAGCAGACGGGAGGGTTACGAGCAGTACTTC. This gives the protein CASRREGYEQYF.

CDR3: CASSLAPGQGGSGNTIYF. The CDR3 region has the DNA TGTGCCAGCAGCTTGGCCCCCGGACAGGGGGGCTCTGGAAACACCATATATTTT. The rearrangement uses TRBV5-4 and TRBJ1-3, with 10 bases fitting TRBD1. The trim removed 0 bases at V and 0 bases at J, leaving 6 bases unmatched. Germline loops: CDR1 SGHNT, CDR2 YYREEE (reference sequence). The CDR3 covers 18 residues.

The chain joins TRBV10-3 to TRBJ2-1; a possible D gene is TRBD2 (5 bases). Trimming removed 2 bases at V and 4 bases at J, with 12 bases between. The germline CDR1 and CDR2 sequences are ENHRY and SYGVKD. The CDR3 extends over 15 amino acids. The CDR3 region has the DNA TGTGCCATCAGTGAGGGGTCTAGCCAATACAATGAGCAGTTCTTC. Its protein is CAISEGSSQYNEQFF.

This chain joins TRBV6-6 and TRBJ1-5, with D unresolved. CDR1 is MNHNY, CDR2 SVGAGI, per germline (reference sequence). The V gene lost 11 bases and the J gene lost 8 bases, with 10 bases spanning the gap. This CDR3 spans 10 amino acids. CDR3 amino acids: CAVGRKPQHF. In nucleotides, the CDR3 is TGTGCCGTTGGGCGAAAGCCCCAGCATTTT.